The 18 T cell receptor beta chains below come from one sample, sequenced in a study of T cell responses to AZD1222 COVID-19 vaccine. Produced via immunoSEQ multiplex PCR; TCRdb's table is partial and in-frame only. The table lists 100,000 to 150,000 clones, approximately 88% of them singletons. Sequencing used peripheral blood, obtained on day 0 of AZD1222 vaccination. The receptors come from an adult in good health.

This chain uses TRBV10-3 with TRBJ2-3; D is unclear. Germline V gene data show CDR1 as ENHRY and CDR2 as SYGVKD. Trimming removed 6 bases at V and 2 bases at J, with 6 bases between. CDR3 size: 12 residues. The CDR3 region is CAISGTTDTQYF. The DNA for the CDR3 is TGTGCCATCAGCGGAACCACAGATACGCAGTATTTT.

The genes are TRBV27 and TRBJ1-1; 8 positions match TRBD1. Germline CDR1 is MNHEY and CDR2 is SMNVEV (reference sequence). V was clipped by 8 bases and J by 1 base; unmatched bases: 6. This CDR3 is 14 amino acids long. CDR3 DNA: TGTGCCAGCTACAGGGGGGGCTCGAACACTGAAGCTTTCTTT. Protein: CASYRGGSNTEAFF.

This chain joins TRBV19 and TRBJ1-2; TRBD1 matches at 7 bases. CDR1 LNHDA and CDR2 SQIVND come from the germline V gene (reference sequence). The CDR3 loop spans 19 amino acids. V gave up 1 base and J gave up 4 bases; unmatched junction bases: 18. This CDR3 is CASSIGLRTGTKQGYGYTF. DNA of the CDR3: TGTGCCAGTAGTATAGGGCTTCGGACAGGAACTAAACAAGGCTATGGCTACACCTTC.

The V and J genes are TRBV5-1 and TRBJ1-1; D perhaps matches TRBD1 (6 bases). The CDR3 loop spans 14 amino acids. The germline gives CDR1 SGHRS, CDR2 YFSETQ. Trimming shortened V by 4 bases and J by 4 bases, and 14 bases separated the two germline ends. Written as DNA, the CDR3 is TGCGCCAGCAGCCCCGCGGGGGGCGGCACTGAAGCTTTCTTT. Its translation is CASSPAGGGTEAFF.

This clone was picked up a small number of times. V gene TRBV18 combines with J gene TRBJ1-2; tentatively, D is TRBD1 (5 bases). This CDR3 contains 13 residues. Germline CDR1 KGHSH, CDR2 LQKENI. V lost 3 bases to trimming and J lost 8 bases, with 13 bases between them. The CDR3 loop reads CASSPSRDRGYTF. The CDR3 region has the DNA TGTGCCAGCTCACCGAGCAGGGACCGCGGCTACACCTTC.

For this clone: It is unclear where the CDR3 begins or ends on the DNA, so no DNA is shown, and the CDR3 is as TCRdb lists it. This chain joins TRBV20-1 and TRBJ1-2. Germline V CDR1 and CDR2: DFQATT, SNEGSKA (reference sequence). The CDR3 is 12 amino acids in total, end residues counted. This CDR3 reads CSASTFWGWGTF.

This clone was detected once. The rearrangement joins TRBV12-3 or TRBV12-4 to TRBJ2-3; a possible D gene is TRBD1 (6 bases). Trimming removed 5 bases from V and 11 bases from J, with 14 bases in between. The CDR3 covers 12 residues. CDR3 DNA: TGTGCCAGCAGTGCACACAGGGTTCTGCAGTATTTT. Encoded protein: CASSAHRVLQYF.

The chain has TRBV7-2 and TRBJ2-2; D is possibly TRBD2 (6 bases). Trimming removed 1 base at V and 5 bases at J, with 14 bases between. The CDR3 is 16 residues long. Germline loops: CDR1 SGHTA, CDR2 FQGNSA. The CDR3 bases are TGTGCCAGCAGCTTAGTATACGGGAGTAAAACCGGGGAGCTGTTTTTT. This translates into CASSLVYGSKTGELFF.

In nucleotides, the CDR3 is TGTGCCAGCAGCTCCCGGGACCTCTATGGCTACACCTTC. It translates to CASSSRDLYGYTF. The V gene is TRBV7-9, the J gene TRBJ1-2, with TRBD1 as a possible D gene (5 bases). CDR1 is SEHNR and CDR2 is FQNEAQ in the germline V gene (reference sequence). The CDR3 is 13 residues long. V lost 4 bases to trimming and J lost 4 bases, with 10 bases between them.

The rearrangement uses TRBV3-1 (or the pseudogene TRBV3-2) and TRBJ1-6; D may be TRBD1 (5 bases). V was trimmed by 1 base and J by 7 bases, leaving 14 bases between them. This CDR3 contains 16 residues. Looked up from germline, CDR1 is LGHDT and CDR2 is YNNKEL (reference sequence). The CDR3: CASSQAPGLRNSPLHF. The CDR3 nucleotides are TGTGCCAGCAGCCAAGCCCCGGGGCTGCGGAATTCACCCCTCCACTTT.

The chain joins TRBV3-1 (or the pseudogene TRBV3-2) to TRBJ2-1; D not certain. Germline V gives CDR1 LGHDT, CDR2 YNNKEL (reference sequence). The CDR3 covers 12 residues. V dropped 4 bases and J dropped 9 bases, with 10 bases sitting between them. The CDR3 sequence is CASSPEVGEQFF. CDR3 DNA sequence: TGTGCCAGCAGCCCAGAAGTGGGTGAGCAGTTCTTC.

This chain joins TRBV2 and TRBJ2-1; perhaps TRBD2 as D (7 bases). The CDR3 runs 18 residues. V was trimmed by 6 bases and J by 4 bases, leaving 25 bases between them. Germline assignment: CDR1 SNHLY and CDR2 FYNNEI. CDR3 in amino acids: CASRLLMGGLGPYNEQFF. DNA of the CDR3: TGTGCCAGCAGACTCCTAATGGGGGGGCTAGGCCCTTACAATGAGCAGTTCTTC.

A word on this clone: One end of the junction varies from germline; a read error may be responsible. This chain links TRBV6-5 with TRBJ2-2; tentatively, D is TRBD1 (6 bases). This CDR3 is 15 amino acids long. The V gene's germline CDR1 is MNHEY and CDR2 SVGAGI. CDR3 residues: CASSHSTGSTGELFF. In DNA form, the CDR3 reads TGTGCCAGCAGTCACTCGACAGGATCCACCGGGGAGCTGTTTTTT.

The chain links TRBV2 to TRBJ2-7; D possibly uses TRBD1 or TRBD2 (5 bases each). Germline-derived CDR1 and CDR2 are SNHLY and FYNNEI. Trimming left V 5 bases short and J 1 base short, with 18 bases between. The length of the CDR3 is 16 residues. The DNA for the CDR3 is TGTGCCAGCAGTACAAGGGACGGATTAAATTCCTACGAGCAGTACTTC. Translating it yields CASSTRDGLNSYEQYF.

The V and J genes are TRBV27 and TRBJ2-6, with D unresolved. Trimming cost V 0 bases and J 2 bases, with 8 bases left between them. Germline CDR1 MNHEY, CDR2 SMNVEV (reference sequence). The CDR3 sequence is 16 residues long. The CDR3 loop reads CASSLSSRAGANVLTF. CDR3 sequence (DNA): TGTGCCAGCAGTTTATCGTCCCGTGCTGGGGCCAACGTCCTGACTTTC.

The rearrangement joins TRBV5-4 to TRBJ1-2; D gene uncertain. CDR1 and CDR2 from the germline V gene are SGHNT and YYREEE (reference sequence). This CDR3 is built from 14 residues. V was cut by 0 bases and J by 1 base, with 7 bases left in between. CDR3 nucleotides: TGTGCCAGCAGCTTGGTGGACCTTAACTATGGCTACACCTTC. It yields the protein CASSLVDLNYGYTF.

The rearrangement links TRBV18 to TRBJ1-5; no firm D call. The CDR3 is made up of 13 amino acids. From germline, CDR1 is KGHSH and CDR2 LQKENI. V was shortened by 1 base and J by 7 bases, with 8 bases between the two germline ends. The DNA of the CDR3 is TGTGCCAGCTCACCACTAGGAGGGCAGCCCCAGCATTTT. It encodes CASSPLGGQPQHF.

The chain is built from TRBV7-9 and TRBJ2-3; D is uncertain. CDR3 size: 16 residues. Germline V gene data show CDR1 as SEHNR and CDR2 as FQNEAQ (reference sequence). The V gene lost 1 base and the J gene lost 2 bases, with 13 bases spanning the gap. CDR3 nucleotide sequence: TGTGCCAGCAGCTTAGGCCAGTCTCTCCCCACAGATACGCAGTATTTT. Translating gives CASSLGQSLPTDTQYF.